This note documents a single TCR beta chain sequence. The sample belongs to a study of T cells in Graves' hyperthyroidism and ophthalmopathy. Amplification of TCR beta CDR3 regions was performed using RNA transcripts as template. HTBI primers were used for first-round RT-PCR of the TCR CDR3. Each CDR3 protein gets one entry after TCRdb re-called the multiplex PCR reads with MiXCR. This sample yields hundreds of thousands of distinct CDR3 sequences, of which approximately 15% are seen a single time; approximately 5.7% belongs to the top ten. Trimming took 8 bases from V and 6 from J; bases not matched to a gene: 7. The germline V gene has CDR1 SGHTA and CDR2 FQGNSA. The CDR3 sequence is 14 residues long.

This receptor was identified in a woman aged 30 to 39 with Graves' hyperthyroidism that later progressed to Graves' ophthalmopathy. The chain has TRBV7-2 and TRBJ2-2, with TRBD1 identical over 9 bases. The source material was blood. CDR3: CASRDRVGAGELFF. The CDR3 bases are TGTGCCAGCCGGGACAGGGTAGGGGCCGGGGAGCTGTTTTTT.